This TCR beta chain was observed in a study of cytomegalovirus exposure and HLA in healthy donors (dated by TCRdb to the late 2010s). With regard to the full study: An earlier analysis of roughly 500 of the donors reported around 280 Gb of sequence data and about 120 million unique TCR beta sequences obtained from about 170 million T cells. An early release that covered fewer than 750 HLA-typed donors contained about 300 gigabases of sequencing data and tens of millions of unique TCR sequences. The genetic ancestry cluster associated with self-reported Caucasian donors included 81% of the 350 to 500 genotyped donors. The study aimed to test whether signatures of past pathogen exposure could be identified by cataloging public T cell receptors. The study used immunosequencing to profile the T cell repertoires of approximately 650 subjects and linked those repertoires to cytomegalovirus serostatus. In addition to the first cohort of 650 to 750 subjects, a separate validation cohort of 130 or so different subjects was used. To predict cytomegalovirus infection status, the study brought together high-throughput TCR immunosequencing, statistical association of individual TCRs with disease status, and machine learning. To study patterns of TCR occurrence, a later analysis re-analyzed previously published TCR beta repertoires from several hundred donors and added high-resolution HLA genotyping. Rather than drawing on any new phenotypic data, the later analysis identified candidate immune exposures from TCR beta sequences and the way those sequences occurred across donors. In an earlier analysis of roughly 580 of the donors, high-throughput TCR beta sequencing was used to judge whether each TCR beta V gene segment behaved as functional or pseudogenic. Alongside the repertoire data, information on donor age, sex, ethnicity and CMV serostatus was compiled. In a later genetic analysis, genome-wide SNP genotypes for about 65% of the roughly 670 donors were used, and that subset was treated as a discovery cohort. Every discovery cohort repertoire had been produced on one sequencing platform. HLA typing covered class I and class II loci at four-digit resolution. The number of typed donors differed by locus: about 620-630 for A, B, C, DRB1 and DQB1; 522 for DQA1; over 600 for DPA1; and roughly 490 for DPB1. Because of strong linkage in the cohort, roughly five DR-DQ haplotypes were treated as single units for association and clustering. On average, over 200,000 unique TCR beta nucleotide sequences were sequenced per donor among some 430 genotyped donors of the cohort, with roughly 19% of those sequences being non-productive. The paper as a whole reports these results and caveats: For the cohort, immune exposure information was limited to CMV serostatus. At a false discovery rate of 0.05, a later analysis linked fewer than 20,000 TCR beta sequences to specific HLA alleles. In vitro tests confirmed that a few of the cytomegalovirus-associated TCR beta chains recognize cytomegalovirus antigens. Compared with equally common non-associated chains, HLA-associated TCR beta chains in a later analysis were more clonally expanded and had lower generation probabilities. It was suggested by the authors that the approach could potentially be generalized to other disease states and immunological phenotypes. When HLA alleles, especially DR and DQ, strongly co-occurred, TCR associations were difficult to assign to individual alleles. The study listed 150 to 200 TCR beta chains as associated with cytomegalovirus. A group of highly shared sequence variants was considered likely to be a technical artifact of the sequencing pipeline. HLA typing was unavailable for some donors at each locus, so association tests used only the typed subset. According to a later genetic analysis, donors in an Asian-associated ancestry cluster had fewer N-insertions in productive TCRs than the roughly 700-donor mean. The earlier analysis of fewer than 750 of the donors excluded roughly 16 rarely observed V segments, including chromosome 9 orphons, because counts were too low. Correlated functional status among segregating V segments might be attributable to linkage disequilibrium, but an unknown experimental factor could not be ruled out. A later analysis found that most CMV-associated TCR beta chains appeared HLA-restricted, with HLA associations seemingly driven largely by CMV exposure. A further reported finding was that TCR beta sequences accurately predicted the HLA-A and HLA-B alleles for most subjects in the first cohort. Sequencing depth was assumed to be roughly uniform across donors in the presence/absence analyses, though that assumption may not hold. V-gene and J-gene trimming of TCR beta chains was associated with a missense DCLRE1C variant in a later genetic analysis, and the association was replicated in an independent cohort. Some IMGT-functional V segments, including TRBV6-2 and TRBV6-3, could not be distinguished by the 87-base-pair reads and were therefore excluded. According to a later analysis, TCR association rates differed among HLA loci, with DRB1 alleles showing the most associated TCRs and HLA-C alleles showing the fewest. Cytomegalovirus status was reported to be diagnosed by the classifier with high specificity and sensitivity in both the original and validation cohorts. In this cohort, only TCR beta chains were sequenced, and detectable features were limited by the absence of alpha or paired-chain data. An earlier analysis of around 600 of the donors showed that most TCR beta V segments appeared in productive rearrangements either about 87% or about 30% of the time, which broadly matched IMGT annotations. Most TCR sequences were seen in very few donors, while some public TCRs were found in many individuals. According to a later analysis, parvovirus B19, influenza, CMV and Epstein-Barr virus appeared linked to several top co-occurrence clusters.

Library generation was performed with the immunoSEQ multiplex PCR assay. For the multiplex PCR, a mixture combining 60 forward primers for TCR Vbeta segments and 13 reverse primers for TCR Jbeta segments was used. The CDR3 region of rearranged TCR beta genes was amplified from genomic DNA by a multiplex PCR assay. The amplified TCR beta libraries were sequenced on the Illumina HiSeq System as 87-base-pair reads. The authors processed their data as follows. In a later analysis, roughly 80 million unique TCR beta chains were counted across the approximately 640 repertoires, and approximately 9.9 million of these chains were shared by at least two donors. Raw reads were error-corrected and collapsed into unique sequences with a nearest-neighbor algorithm that merged closely related sequences to remove PCR and sequencing errors. CDR3 sequences were aligned to IMGT reference sequences to assign V, D and J gene segments. For a sequence to be retained, at least a six-nucleotide match to both a V gene segment and a J gene segment was required. A rearrangement was called productive if the CDR3 had no stop codons and remained in frame with V and J, and every other rearrangement was called non-productive. CDR3 was defined according to IMGT convention as the region running from the second conserved V-encoded cysteine to the conserved J-encoded phenylalanine. Sequences without an unambiguous match to a single V gene segment were excluded from the earlier analysis of 450 to 650 of the donors. An earlier analysis of several hundred of the donors called V segments functional above 56.7% productive rearrangements and segregating when the between-donor standard deviation exceeded 5%. A statistical classification framework was built to diagnose cytomegalovirus status from the catalog of TCR beta chain sequences. In a later analysis, V and J genes were assigned by comparing TCR nucleotide sequences against IMGT/GENE-DB human TR gene sequences. In a later analysis, CDR3 sequences and most-parsimonious VDJ recombination scenarios were assigned using the TCRdist pipeline. In a later analysis, each TCR beta chain was defined by its CDR3 amino acid sequence together with its V-gene family, and reads without a unique V-gene family were excluded. To address suspected cross-contamination and a sequencing artifact, a later analysis removed some 620 highly shared, low-generation-probability nucleotide sequences. In a later analysis, a clonal expansion index was calculated for each public chain from normalized within-repertoire ranks of inferred template counts. In a later analysis, generation probabilities were computed using a VDJ recombination model fitted to out-of-frame rearrangements, and the results were checked against IGoR. In a later analysis, hypergeometric tests were used to score TCR-TCR, TCR-HLA and TCR-CMV co-occurrence, with a repertoire-size bias correction applied to TCR pairs. In a later analysis, false discovery rates were estimated by permuting HLA or CMV assignments 20 times. In a later analysis, co-occurring TCRs were grouped with DBSCAN, and TCRdist sequence similarity was added when clustering was performed within HLA-allele-positive subsets. Repertoires with fewer than 30,000 or more than 120,000 public chains were left out of co-occurrence clustering, as were five repertoires with anomalous nucleotide sharing. Imported from immuneACCESS, the table was reduced by TCRdb to in-frame sequences with V and J called. These copies leave out some clones; in studies compared against another copy, an unresolved V gene accounts for under half, and the cause of the remainder is not known. The DNA gave D and trimming, while V, J and clone size come from that table. Recorded for this sample are 150,000 to 200,000 clones; approximately 80% of them occurred a single time. The ten largest clones take up 1.2% of the sample.

The cohort was made up of approximately 700 healthy bone marrow donors. At the time of sampling, every cohort member was nominally healthy, though immune exposures that went unrecorded were likely present. The donor was CMV seronegative and was included in the group of a few hundred seronegative cohort members. Every donor gave a peripheral blood sample, and the peripheral blood mononuclear cells from that sample were used for TCR beta sequencing. The Qiagen DNeasy Blood Extraction Kit was used to extract genomic DNA from the blood cell samples. CDR1 GTSNPN and CDR2 SVGIG are derived from the germline V gene (reference sequence). The CDR3 runs 13 residues from the cysteine to the phenylalanine. Left in the record is the CDR3 DNA by itself, 39 bases read in frame from the first base. V is shortened by 5 bases, J by 8 bases, and the region joining them spans 16 bases. As concerns this clone: Its antigen has not been determined. Base qualities were left out, and no much larger clone turns up one base away.

The sequence joins TRBV30 to TRBJ2-1; the D gene is possibly TRBD2, with 6 bases matching. The TCR sequence derives from a boy between 2 and 15 years old in good health and CMV-seronegative. The material sequenced was PBMCs. The nucleotides are TGTGCCTGGGGGAACTACAGGAGGGATGAGCAGTTCTTC. Its translation reads: CAWGNYRRDEQFF.